This TCR beta chain was identified during a study of Ad26.COV2.S vaccination and SARS-CoV-2 variants (dated by TCRdb to the early 2020s). Study-wide context: Vaccine-arm donors were drawn from COV1001, a multicentre, randomized, double-blind, placebo-controlled phase I-IIa trial of Ad26.COV2.S in healthy adults. Dosing of Ad26.COV2.S was intramuscular, at either 5x10^10 or 1x10^11 viral particles, delivered as one shot or as two shots spaced 56 days apart. The specificity and breadth of SARS-CoV-2-reactive T cell receptors after Ad26.COV2.S vaccination were assessed by TCRbeta repertoire sequencing. A total of some 30 samples were included in the TCR-sequenced set, comprising roughly 19 Ad26.COV2.S vaccine recipients, 5 placebo recipients and 8 SARS-CoV-2 convalescent individuals. Trial participants were randomized into five groups of five: low-dose or high-dose Ad26.COV2.S given once or twice, or placebo on both occasions. Blinding of investigators to trial group allocation was maintained during experiments and outcome assessment. General study outcomes and caveats: Ad26.COV2.S recipients had higher spike-specific TCR breadth than placebo recipients (P = 0.0014). After vaccination, substantial breadth of spike-specific CD8+ and CD4+ T cell responses was reported. The study lacked the statistical power to compare responses across vaccine doses or regimens. The authors noted that total T cell responses may have been underestimated by the TCR breadth and depth analyses. Vaccine and placebo recipients had similar non-spike TCR breadth, a finding consistent with the vaccine containing only spike.

The label giving this sample's treatment or condition can be read as: some 19 received Ad26.COV2.S at low or high dose, single or two shots; 5 received placebo; per-sample allocation not given. For vaccine and placebo recipients, repertoires were sequenced using samples collected on day 63 after the first injection. Cohort 1b enrolled 25 or so adults aged 18-55 years at a single site in Boston, USA, between 29 July and 7 August 2020. As a vaccine, Ad26.COV2.S was a replication-incompetent adenovirus type 26 vector that expressed a prefusion-stabilized SARS-CoV-2 spike protein derived from the original Wuhan strain. Trimming takes 1 base from V and 0 bases from J, and the germline ends sit 7 bases apart. Reading from cysteine to phenylalanine, the CDR3 counts 14 amino acids. Only the CDR3 region is kept as DNA, spanning 42 bases read in frame from base 1. The germline V gene supplies CDR1 MNHNS and CDR2 SASEGT.

The immunoSEQ Assay was the method used to sequence TCRbeta CDR3 regions. After extraction, genomic DNA underwent amplification by bias-controlled multiplex PCR, followed by high-throughput sequencing. Per the authors' processing: To quantify the absolute abundance of each unique TCRbeta CDR3 region, sequences were collapsed and filtered. T cell fraction was estimated by normalization of TCRbeta template counts to usable DNA, with usable DNA being measured through amplification of reference genes present in all nucleated cells. Repertoire TCRs were annotated as SARS-CoV-2-specific by exact matching of V gene, CDR3 amino acid sequence and J gene to a known reactive TCR set. The reference SARS-CoV-2 TCR set came from MIRA and was filtered for enrichment in COVID-19-positive ImmuneCODE repertoires, removing public or cross-reactive TCRs. Drawing on the MIRA antigens, annotated TCRs were analysed further at the level of specific ORF or position within ORF. Depth was the summed frequency of annotated unique rearrangements, while breadth was defined as annotated unique rearrangements over total unique productive rearrangements. Two-sided Wilcoxon rank-sum tests were used to compare TCR breadth between groups. In its TCRdb copy, this immuneACCESS table keeps in-frame sequences only and misses some clones. Where compared with another copy, unresolved V genes explain less than half of these, and the others have no known cause. That table supplies the V and J calls and clone size; D and trimming were determined from the DNA. The sample table lists around 340,000 clones, 80% to 90% of them with a count of one. The biggest ten clones account for 9.5% to 12% of the sample.

This clone was seen a handful of times. No antigen is known for it. It has no much larger one-base neighbor in the sample; base qualities were not kept. This material consisted of peripheral blood, taken in a trial of Ad26.COV2.S vaccine versus placebo. The receptor chain draws on TRBV6-1 and TRBJ2-7; no confident D gene assignment can be made. This TCR came from a person between 18 and 65 years old who received the Ad26.COV2.S COVID-19 vaccine or a placebo. The DNA sequence is as follows: TGTGCCAGCAGTGAAGACAGTCACTCCTACGAGCAGTACTTC. Protein translation: CASSEDSHSYEQYF.